The subject of this entry is one T cell receptor (beta chain). This entry comes from a study of blood T cell repertoires in COVID-19. Data came from immunoSEQ multiplex PCR; TCRdb stores just in-frame clones and leaves some out. Of about 46,000 clones in the sample, approximately 84% were seen once. The CDR3 spans 15 residues. Germline V gene sequence: CDR1 SGHVS, CDR2 FQNEAQ. Trimming cost V 2 bases and J 5 bases; bases outside gene matches: 8. This chain connects TRBV7-8 to TRBJ1-2, with TRBD1 matching 7 bases. The sequence was obtained from a man between 60 and 70 years old with acute or convalescent COVID-19. The sequenced sample consisted of peripheral blood. CDR3 in amino acids: CASSLRDSHGYGYTF. The CDR3 DNA follows: TGTGCCAGCAGCTTACGGGACAGTCACGGGTATGGCTACACCTTC.